The clone carrying this TCR beta chain was recorded a few times. Its antigen is unknown. These data originate in a study of T cell repertoires in cytomegalovirus infection. The CDR3 has 11 residues. CDR1 LGHNT and CDR2 FRNRAP come from the germline V gene. Trimming took off 4 bases at V and 8 bases at J, with 8 bases between the two ends. TCRdb re-derived calls from the reads in MiXCR, one entry per CDR3 protein. The repertoire holds approximately 770,000 distinct CDR3 sequences, with approximately 32% as singletons. This chain joins TRBV12-5 and TRBJ1-1; D is unresolved. The source was cultured CD8+ T cells from PBMCs, collected from culture after CMV antigen stimulation. The sequence derives from a human donor in good health (CMV status not recorded). Some clones in this sample may be carry-over from other donors' samples. The CDR3 DNA reads as TGTGCTAGTGGTTATTCGGGGGAAGCTTTCTTT. Its translation: CASGYSGEAFF.